What follows describes a single TCR beta chain. CDR3 length: 13 amino acids. V lost 5 bases and J 5 bases, leaving 10 bases between the germline ends. Germline V CDR1 and CDR2: SGHTA, FQGNSA. In the authors' workflow: Amplification from reference gene primers served as the basis for estimated nucleated cell counts. The table came from immunoSEQ multiplex PCR; TCRdb's copy has only in-frame clones and leaves some out. V, J and clone size derive from that table, while D and trimming were established from the DNA sequence. The data hold around 100,000 clones, with approximately 91% observed a single time. This record comes from a study of blood T cell repertoires in COVID-19. Study overall: Specimens from acute and convalescent COVID-19 originated in the United States, Italy and Spain. PBMCs, B-cell-depleted T cells, or T cells were the source of the cDNA or gDNA that made up the material.

This chain joins TRBV7-2 and TRBJ1-3; D gene unclear. The sequencing sample was made of peripheral blood. This receptor was obtained from a woman between 65 and 79 years old who had recovered from COVID-19. The CDR3 spells CASSEGSRNTIYF. DNA for the CDR3: TGTGCCAGCAGCGAGGGTAGCAGAAACACCATATATTTT.